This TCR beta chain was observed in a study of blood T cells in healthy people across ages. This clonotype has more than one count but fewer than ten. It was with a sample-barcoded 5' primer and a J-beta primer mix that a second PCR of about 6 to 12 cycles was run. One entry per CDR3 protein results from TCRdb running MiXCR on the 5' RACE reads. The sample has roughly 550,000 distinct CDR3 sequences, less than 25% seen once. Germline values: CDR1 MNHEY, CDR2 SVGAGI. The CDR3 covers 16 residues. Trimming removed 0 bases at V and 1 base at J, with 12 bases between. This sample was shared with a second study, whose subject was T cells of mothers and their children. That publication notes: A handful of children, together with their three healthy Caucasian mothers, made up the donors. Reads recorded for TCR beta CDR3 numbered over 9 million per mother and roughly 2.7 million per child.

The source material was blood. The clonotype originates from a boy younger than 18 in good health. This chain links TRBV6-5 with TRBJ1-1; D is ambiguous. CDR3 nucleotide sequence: TGTGCCAGCAGTTACTCGAGGCAGATACCGAACACTGAAGCTTTCTTT. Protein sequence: CASSYSRQIPNTEAFF.